This T cell receptor beta chain was retrieved from a study of spatial heterogeneity in lung cancer. Study findings and constraints: How many expanded intratumoral alpha and beta TCRs were present tracked the tumor mutation count, which was a count of nonsynonymous mutations. In tumor T cells, estimated coverage reached around 7% for alpha chains and approximately 13% for beta chains.

The CDR3 contains 12 residues. Germline V lookup: CDR1 SGDLS, CDR2 YYNGEE. V was trimmed by 0 bases and J by 6 bases, leaving 7 bases between them. Indicated time point: sample taken at primary tumor resection. Without sorting, whole RNA was sequenced from tumor, nontumor lung or frozen PBMC. Unique molecular identifiers, one per molecule, were present on every TCR cDNA molecule. TCRdb redid the calling of the 5' RACE reads with MiXCR, one entry per CDR3 protein. The repertoire holds more than 7,500 distinct CDR3 sequences, with around 8.7% as singletons. This clonotype has more than one count but fewer than ten. Its specificity is unknown.

The receptor was isolated from a female donor with early-stage non-small cell lung cancer. The sample consisted of lung tumor tissue, taken at surgery. The chain combines TRBV9 with TRBJ2-7; D ambiguous. The CDR3 nucleotides are TGTGCCAGCAGCGTAGGAGGTGCCGAGCAGTACTTC. Amino acid sequence: CASSVGGAEQYF.